This T cell receptor beta chain derives from a study of CD8 T cells in Susac syndrome. Overall study results and limits: It was acknowledged by the study that relatively few individuals were included in its TCR sequencing and HLA analysis.

Through negative isolation, CD4+ and CD8+ T cells were obtained, while TEMRA cells were enriched using FACS. The authors reverse transcribed about 0.5 to 1 ug RNA with random hexamers. By means of immunoSEQ multiplex PCR, TCR beta CDR3 spanning 54 Vbeta and 13 Jbeta underwent amplification. MiXCR, applied by TCRdb to the immunoSEQ multiplex PCR reads, yields one record per CDR3 protein. The sample shows roughly 180,000 distinct CDR3 sequences, about 95% of them seen only once. This CDR3 is built from 16 residues. With 1 base removed from V and 4 bases from J, the gap between germline ends came to 16 bases. From germline, CDR1 is MNHEY and CDR2 SMNVEV (reference sequence). As concerns this clonotype: What it binds is unknown.

The chain combines TRBV27 with TRBJ1-2; D remains unclear. Sequencing was carried out using CD4+ T cells from PBMCs. This receptor was taken from a human donor in good health. CDR3 region: CASSLLVRGKGYGYTF. The CDR3 coding sequence is TGTGCCAGCAGTTTATTGGTACGGGGTAAGGGCTATGGCTACACCTTC.